What follows is one T cell receptor (beta chain) and its context. This sample is drawn from a study of T cell responses to AZD1222 COVID-19 vaccine. Libraries were prepared by immunoSEQ multiplex PCR; TCRdb keeps only in-frame clonotypes and omits some of them. The repertoire holds roughly 150,000 clones, with more than 85% as singletons. The V gene end was trimmed by 0 bases and the J gene end by 6 bases; junction bases not matched to a gene: 14. The V gene's germline CDR1 is SGHNT and CDR2 YYREEE (reference sequence). The CDR3 covers 17 residues. This TCR came from an adult who received the AZD1222 COVID-19 vaccine. This specimen was peripheral blood, taken 28 days after the second AZD1222 dose. The chain combines TRBV5-4 with TRBJ2-7, with 8 bases that match TRBD1. The CDR3 sequence: CASSLGRPGPGGPEQYF. CDR3 bases: TGTGCCAGCAGCTTGGGGCGCCCCGGGCCAGGGGGCCCCGAGCAGTACTTC.